The clone carrying this TCR beta chain was counted a single time. Its matching antigen is unknown. The time point: week 5, during vaccination. Vaccination comprised doses that each held 300 ug of mutant IDH1 20-mer peptide, plus topical imiquimod. Only in-frame clones appear in the TCRdb table, and some are missing; sequencing was by immunoSEQ multiplex PCR. The data contain 30,000 to 40,000 clones, roughly 79% of them seen just once; the ten biggest clones take up 12%. The sample belongs to a study of a mutant IDH1 vaccine in newly diagnosed glioma. At the level of the study: Before enrollment, the patients had been treated with radiotherapy alone, temozolomide alone, or both together. Most of them had received both.

Sequencing used PBMCs, obtained from a glioma patient whose treatment included an IDH1 peptide vaccine. The clonotype originates from a middle-aged man with glioma.

CDR3 sequence: CASSPAMYLPQHF. The CDR3 region has the DNA TGTGCCAGCAGCCCAGCGATGTACCTGCCCCAGCATTTT. The chain carries TRBV7-2 and TRBJ1-5; D is unresolved. In germline, CDR1 is SGHTA, CDR2 FQGNSA. Trimming took off 5 bases at V and 9 bases at J, with 14 bases between the two ends. The CDR3 runs to 13 residues.